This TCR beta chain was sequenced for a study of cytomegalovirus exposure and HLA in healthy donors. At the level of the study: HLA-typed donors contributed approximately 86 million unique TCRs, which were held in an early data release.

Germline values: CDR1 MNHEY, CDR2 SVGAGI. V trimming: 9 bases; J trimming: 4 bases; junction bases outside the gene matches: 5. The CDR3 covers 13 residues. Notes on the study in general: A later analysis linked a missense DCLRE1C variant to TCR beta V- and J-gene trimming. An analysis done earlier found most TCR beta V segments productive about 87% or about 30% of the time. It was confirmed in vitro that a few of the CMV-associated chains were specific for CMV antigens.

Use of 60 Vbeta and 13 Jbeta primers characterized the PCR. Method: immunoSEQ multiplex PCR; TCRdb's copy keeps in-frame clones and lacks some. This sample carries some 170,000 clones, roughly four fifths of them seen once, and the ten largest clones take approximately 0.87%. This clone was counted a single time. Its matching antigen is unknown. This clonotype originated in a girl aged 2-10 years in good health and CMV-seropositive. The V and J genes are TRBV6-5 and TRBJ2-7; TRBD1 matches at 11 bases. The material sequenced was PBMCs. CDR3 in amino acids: CASEGTGGYEQYF. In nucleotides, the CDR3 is TGTGCCAGTGAAGGGACAGGGGGATACGAGCAGTACTTC.